The 6 T cell receptor beta chains below come from one sample, sequenced in a study of blood T cell repertoires in COVID-19. TCRdb keeps only in-frame clones here, not all; method: immunoSEQ multiplex PCR. The data show around 100,000 clones, with 70% to 90% seen just once and about 1.3% held by the top ten. Sequencing was performed on peripheral blood. The origin of the receptors is a man aged 35 to 55 with acute or convalescent COVID-19.

The chain couples TRBV30 to TRBJ2-2, with D possibly matching TRBD2 (5 bases). CDR3 length equals 17 residues. From germline, CDR1 is GTSNPN and CDR2 SVGIG (reference sequence). V was shortened by 4 bases and J by 2 bases, with 20 bases between the two germline ends. Written as DNA, the CDR3 is TGTGCCTGGACCGGACTCCCTGAACAGCAAAACACCGGGGAGCTGTTTTTT. It is translated as CAWTGLPEQQNTGELFF.

The rearrangement links TRBV13 to TRBJ2-3; a weak D match, TRBD2 (5 bases). The germline V and J ends were trimmed by 5 bases and 2 bases, with 20 bases remaining between them. This CDR3 is built from 17 residues. From germline, CDR1 is PRHDT and CDR2 FYEKMQ (reference sequence). CDR3 DNA: TGTGCCAGCAGCCCTTCTACTAGAATGGGGTTCACAGATACGCAGTATTTT. It yields the protein CASSPSTRMGFTDTQYF.

There are a few counts of this clone. V gene TRBV27 combines with J gene TRBJ1-3; D remains unclear. There are 15 residues in the CDR3. Germline-derived CDR1 and CDR2 are MNHEY and SMNVEV (reference sequence). V dropped 2 bases and J dropped 0 bases, with 8 bases sitting between them. As DNA, the CDR3 is TGTGCCAGCAGTTTAGAGGGCCTCTCTGGAAACACCATATATTTT. Translated, it gives CASSLEGLSGNTIYF.

The chain is built from TRBV2 and TRBJ2-3; perhaps TRBD2 as D (5 bases). The CDR3 sequence is 13 residues long. With 7 bases removed from V and 0 bases from J, the gap between germline ends came to 8 bases. The germline gives CDR1 SNHLY, CDR2 FYNNEI. This CDR3 reads CASTEDSTDTQYF. The CDR3, as DNA: TGTGCCAGCACGGAGGACAGCACAGATACGCAGTATTTT.

The rearrangement links TRBV5-4 to TRBJ2-3; TRBD2 agrees at 9 bases. Per the germline V gene, CDR1 is SGHNT and CDR2 is YYREEE (reference sequence). The J segment lost 2 bases and the V segment lost 0 bases, leaving 7 bases of the junction unmatched. This CDR3 is built from 17 residues. This CDR3 is CASSLAPAGGLTDTQYF. In DNA, the CDR3 is TGTGCCAGCAGCTTGGCACCAGCGGGAGGCCTCACAGATACGCAGTATTTT.

V gene TRBV5-6 combines with J gene TRBJ2-7, with D tentatively TRBD2 (7 bases). Germline CDR1 SGHDT, CDR2 YYEEEE. Trimming pared 6 bases from V and 3 bases from J, leaving 16 bases between. The CDR3 spans 14 residues. The chain's CDR3 is CASNSGGGDYEQYF. The CDR3 region has the DNA TGTGCCAGCAACAGTGGGGGGGGCGACTACGAGCAGTACTTC.